The 20 T cell receptor beta chains reported below all come from one sample, sequenced in a study of shared clonotypes between healthy human individuals. The protocol was immunoSEQ multiplex PCR, while the TCRdb copy is restricted to in-frame clones and leaves out a portion. The sample lists 2 million to 2.5 million clones; around 92% were seen once. Sequencing used naive CD4+ T cells from PBMCs. Subset defined: CD45RA+ positively selected. These receptors were taken from a man in his late teens or twenties in good health. Some clones in this sample may be carry-over from other donors' samples.

A note on this clone: The sample contains more than one DNA sequence encoding this CDR3. CDR3 in amino acids: CASSLGLAYNEQFF. DNA for the CDR3: TGCGCCAGCAGCTTGGGGTTAGCCTACAATGAGCAGTTCTTC. The chain recombines TRBV5-1 with TRBJ2-1; D is uncertain. CDR1 SGHRS and CDR2 YFSETQ come from the germline V gene. The V and J ends lost 0 bases and 2 bases respectively, with 6 bases between them. The CDR3 loop spans 14 amino acids.

The chain recombines TRBV9 with TRBJ2-3; possibly TRBD2 for D (6 bases). Looked up from germline, CDR1 is SGDLS and CDR2 is YYNGEE. CDR3 length: 14 residues. Trimming stripped 4 bases from V and 7 bases from J, with 16 bases between. CDR3 residues: CASSPRAGGNTQYF. CDR3 nucleotides: TGTGCCAGCAGCCCCCGGGCCGGCGGGAATACGCAGTATTTT.

The V call is TRBV4-1, the J call TRBJ2-1; weak D call: TRBD1 (5 bases). Trimming removed 0 bases from V and 11 bases from J, with 11 bases in between. CDR1 is MGHRA and CDR2 is YSYEKL in the germline V gene. The CDR3 loop spans 13 amino acids. The CDR3 here is CASSQDGRGQQFF. The DNA of the CDR3 is TGCGCCAGCAGCCAAGATGGTAGGGGCCAGCAGTTCTTC.

The genes are TRBV28 and TRBJ2-2, with unresolved D. Looked up from germline, CDR1 is MDHEN and CDR2 is SYDVKM. Deletions cut 3 bases from V and 3 bases from J, with 11 bases between. The CDR3 loop spans 15 amino acids. The CDR3 DNA reads TGTGCCAGCAGTTTTCCATCCAGATACACCGGGGAGCTGTTTTTT. Its protein is CASSFPSRYTGELFF.

The genes are TRBV2 and TRBJ2-7; D may be TRBD1 (5 bases). Germline lookup yields CDR1 SNHLY and CDR2 FYNNEI. Trimming removed 0 bases from V and 3 bases from J, with 9 bases in between. CDR3 length: 14 residues. CDR3 protein: CASSEAKQVYEQYF. CDR3 DNA sequence: TGTGCCAGCAGTGAAGCGAAACAGGTCTACGAGCAGTACTTC.

CDR3 loop: CASLPGQTFNTGELFF. CDR3 DNA sequence: TGTGCCAGCTTACCGGGACAGACATTTAACACCGGGGAGCTGTTTTTT. The chain carries TRBV18 and TRBJ2-2; 7 bases line up with TRBD1. Germline V gives CDR1 KGHSH, CDR2 LQKENI. This CDR3 is built from 16 residues. The J segment lost 2 bases and the V segment lost 7 bases, leaving 10 bases of the junction unmatched.

The V call is TRBV2, the J call TRBJ2-3, with D maybe TRBD2 (6 bases). Germline V gene sequence: CDR1 SNHLY, CDR2 FYNNEI. There are 15 residues in the CDR3. The V end lost 0 bases, the J end lost 4 bases, and 11 bases lay between the germline ends. DNA of the CDR3: TGTGCCAGCAGTGAAGCTAGCGGCCGTTCAGATACGCAGTATTTT. This sequence encodes CASSEASGRSDTQYF.

This rearrangement joins TRBV7-8 to TRBJ2-3, with D tentatively TRBD2 (5 bases). V gave up 2 bases and J gave up 4 bases, with 13 bases separating them. The germline V gene encodes CDR1 SGHVS and CDR2 FQNEAQ. The length of the CDR3 is 15 residues. CDR3 region: CASSLFASLADTQYF. CDR3 bases: TGTGCCAGCAGCTTATTTGCTAGCCTGGCAGATACGCAGTATTTT.

On this clone: The sample holds other DNA sequences that translate to the same CDR3. The CDR3 region is CASSDQLGDEQYF. CDR3 sequence (DNA): TGTGCCAGCAGCGATCAATTGGGGGACGAGCAGTACTTC. V usage is TRBV25-1 and J usage is TRBJ2-7, with D tentatively TRBD1 or TRBD2 (5 bases each). This CDR3 contains 13 residues. Germline V CDR1 and CDR2: MGHDK, SYGVNS. Trimming cost V 6 bases and J 5 bases, with 14 bases left between them.

V is TRBV4-1 and J is TRBJ1-1; perhaps TRBD1 as D (6 bases). Germline V gene sequence: CDR1 MGHRA, CDR2 YSYEKL. The CDR3 totals 15 residues. V lost 0 bases to trimming and J lost 0 bases, with 8 bases between them. The CDR3 DNA is TGCGCCAGCAGCCAAGATACAGGGCTGAACACTGAAGCTTTCTTT. Protein sequence: CASSQDTGLNTEAFF.

The chain employs TRBV19 and TRBJ2-4; tentative D call: TRBD1 (5 bases). Germline loops: CDR1 LNHDA, CDR2 SQIVND (reference sequence). Deletions cut 7 bases from V and 5 bases from J, with 21 bases between. The CDR3 consists of 16 residues. Here the CDR3 DNA reads TGTGCCAGTACCGGTGGGCAGGGAAATTTCGAAAACATTCAGTACTTC. The encoded protein is CASTGGQGNFENIQYF.

The chain recombines TRBV11-1 with TRBJ2-1; TRBD2 might be the D (6 bases). Germline loops: CDR1 SGHAT, CDR2 FQDESV (reference sequence). V lost 1 base to trimming and J lost 0 bases, with 13 bases between them. The CDR3 is 17 residues long. The CDR3 is CASSLGGLLSSYNEQFF. The CDR3 DNA reads TGTGCCAGCAGCTTAGGGGGACTTTTGAGCTCCTACAATGAGCAGTTCTTC.

This clone was recorded once. This chain links TRBV10-1 with TRBJ2-7, with 9 bases fitting TRBD1. The length of the CDR3 is 15 residues. The ends lost 8 bases at V and 3 bases at J; junction bases unmatched: 11. Per the germline V gene, CDR1 is WNHNN and CDR2 is SYGVQD (reference sequence). The CDR3 nucleotides are TGCGCCAGCTCCTGGGGGGGACAGGGCTTCTACGAGCAGTACTTC. It codes for CASSWGGQGFYEQYF.

The rearrangement joins TRBV28 to TRBJ2-2, with D hard to call. Deletions cut 3 bases from V and 0 bases from J, with 14 bases between. The CDR3 is made up of 17 amino acids. Germline assignment: CDR1 MDHEN and CDR2 SYDVKM. CDR3 in amino acids: CASSLLTGTSNTGELFF. The CDR3 nucleotides are TGTGCCAGCAGTTTGCTGACTGGCACCTCGAACACCGGGGAGCTGTTTTTT.

The CDR3 sequence: CASSDFGTRETQYF. DNA of the CDR3: TGTGCCAGCAGTGATTTTGGGACAAGAGAGACCCAGTACTTC. The J gene is TRBJ2-5, the V gene TRBV5-4; a possible D gene is TRBD1 (6 bases). Germline V gene data show CDR1 as SGHNT and CDR2 as YYREEE (reference sequence). The V end was cut by 5 bases, the J end by 4 bases, with 15 bases between. The length of the CDR3 is 14 residues.

The V gene is TRBV7-9, the J gene TRBJ1-4; unclear D gene. Germline-derived CDR1 and CDR2 are SEHNR and FQNEAQ (reference sequence). The CDR3 length is 15 residues. V was trimmed by 4 bases and J by 10 bases, leaving 19 bases between them. CDR3 loop: CASSSTQGPRGKLFF. The CDR3 DNA is TGTGCCAGCAGCTCCACACAAGGGCCCCGGGGAAAACTGTTTTTT.

The V call is TRBV28, the J call TRBJ2-7; TRBD1 aligns across 8 bases. V lost 6 bases and J lost 5; bases outside the gene matches: 9. The CDR3 runs 14 residues. The germline gives CDR1 MDHEN, CDR2 SYDVKM. The CDR3 spells CASSRTGWADEQYF. The CDR3 DNA reads TGTGCCAGCAGCCGGACAGGGTGGGCCGACGAGCAGTACTTC. Drawing the rest from reference TRBV28 and TRBJ2-7, the complete variable domain is DVKVTQSSRYLVKRTGEKVFLECVQDMDHENMFWYRQDPGLGLRLIYFSYDVKMKEKGDIPEGYSVSREKKERFSLILESASTNQTSMYLCASSRTGWADEQYFGPGTRLTVT.

A single count supports this clone. The gene calls are TRBV11-2 and TRBJ2-7; D may be TRBD2 (5 bases). The CDR3 sequence is 15 residues long. V lost 8 bases and J lost 3, with 20 bases in between. Looked up from germline, CDR1 is SGHAT and CDR2 is FQNNGV. The CDR3 DNA is TGTGCCAGCCCTCATAGCCAGGACTTCAACTACGAGCAGTACTTC. It codes for CASPHSQDFNYEQYF.

The sample holds one count of this clone. This rearrangement joins TRBV9 to TRBJ2-2, with 7 bases identical to TRBD2. There are 16 residues in the CDR3. V gave up 4 bases and J gave up 7 bases; unmatched junction bases: 13. Per germline, CDR1 SGDLS and CDR2 YYNGEE. As DNA, the CDR3 is TGTGCCAGCAGCCCCAGCATCGGGACTAAGGGCGGGGAGCTGTTTTTT. Residues: CASSPSIGTKGGELFF.

This chain connects TRBV6-5 to TRBJ1-2; D is uncertain. Per germline, CDR1 MNHEY and CDR2 SVGAGI. V was clipped by 0 bases and J by 6 bases, with 8 bases between them. The CDR3 consists of 13 residues. CDR3 protein: CASSYSGWDGYTF. Written as DNA, the CDR3 is TGTGCCAGCAGTTACTCGGGTTGGGATGGCTACACCTTC.